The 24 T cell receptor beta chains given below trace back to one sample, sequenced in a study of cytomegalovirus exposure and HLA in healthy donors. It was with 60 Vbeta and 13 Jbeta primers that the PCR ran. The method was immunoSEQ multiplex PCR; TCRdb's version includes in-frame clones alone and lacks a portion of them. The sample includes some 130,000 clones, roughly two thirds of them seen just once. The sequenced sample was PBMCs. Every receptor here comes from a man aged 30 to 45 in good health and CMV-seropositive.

CDR3 coding DNA: TGTGCCAGCAGTGCCCTAGCGGGAGGGGCGGAGACCCAGTACTTC. As protein: CASSALAGGAETQYF. The chain recombines TRBV25-1 with TRBJ2-5; 12 bases map to TRBD2. The CDR3 sequence is 15 residues long. J was trimmed by 5 bases and V by 4 bases; bases with no gene match: 5. Germline CDR1 MGHDK, CDR2 SYGVNS.

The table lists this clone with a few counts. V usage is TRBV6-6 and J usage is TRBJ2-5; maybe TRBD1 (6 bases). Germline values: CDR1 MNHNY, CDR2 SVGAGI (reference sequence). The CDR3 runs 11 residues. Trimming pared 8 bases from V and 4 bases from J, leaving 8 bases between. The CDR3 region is CASGGVETQYF. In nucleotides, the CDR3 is TGTGCCAGCGGGGGCGTAGAGACCCAGTACTTC.

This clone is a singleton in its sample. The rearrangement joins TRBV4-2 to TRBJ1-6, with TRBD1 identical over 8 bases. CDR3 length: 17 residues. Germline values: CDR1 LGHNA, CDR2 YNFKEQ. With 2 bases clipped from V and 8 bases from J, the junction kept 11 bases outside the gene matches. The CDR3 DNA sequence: TGTGCCAGCAGCCAACAGGGGGCTGCCGGAAGGGATTCACCCCTCCACTTT. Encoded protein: CASSQQGAAGRDSPLHF.

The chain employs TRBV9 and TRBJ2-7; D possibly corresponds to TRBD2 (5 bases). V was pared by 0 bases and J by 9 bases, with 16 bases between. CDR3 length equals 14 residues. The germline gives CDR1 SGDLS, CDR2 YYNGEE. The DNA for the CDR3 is TGTGCCAGCAGCGTAGTTGACGTCCGGGGAGTGCAGTACTTC. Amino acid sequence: CASSVVDVRGVQYF. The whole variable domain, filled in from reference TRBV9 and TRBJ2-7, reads DSGVTQTPKHLITATGQRVTLRCSPRSGDLSVYWYQQSLDQGLQFLIQYYNGEERAKGNILERFSAQQFPDLHSELNLSSLELGDSALYFCASSVVDVRGVQYFGPGTRLTVT.

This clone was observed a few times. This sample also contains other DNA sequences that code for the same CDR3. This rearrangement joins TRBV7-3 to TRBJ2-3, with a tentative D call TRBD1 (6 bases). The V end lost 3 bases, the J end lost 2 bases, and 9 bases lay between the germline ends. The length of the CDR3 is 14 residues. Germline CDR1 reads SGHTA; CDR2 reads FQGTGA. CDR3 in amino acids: CASSFTGSTDTQYF. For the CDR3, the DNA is TGTGCCAGCAGCTTCACAGGGTCCACAGATACGCAGTATTTT.

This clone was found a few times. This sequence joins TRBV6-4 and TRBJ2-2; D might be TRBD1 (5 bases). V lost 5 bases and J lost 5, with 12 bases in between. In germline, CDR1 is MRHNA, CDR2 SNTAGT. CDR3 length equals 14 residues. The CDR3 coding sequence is TGTGCCAGCAGTTTGGACACAGAAACCGGGGAGCTGTTTTTT. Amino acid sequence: CASSLDTETGELFF.

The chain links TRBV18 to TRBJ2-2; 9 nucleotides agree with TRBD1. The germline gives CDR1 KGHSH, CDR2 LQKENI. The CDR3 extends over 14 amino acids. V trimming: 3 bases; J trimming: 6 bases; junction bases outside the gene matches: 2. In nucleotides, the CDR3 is TGTGCCAGCTCACCGGGACAGGGCGCCGGGGAGCTGTTTTTT. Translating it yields CASSPGQGAGELFF.

The DNA for the CDR3 is TGTGCCAGCAGTGCCTCAGGGGTCTATGGCTACACCTTC. It encodes CASSASGVYGYTF. The chain links TRBV6-1 to TRBJ1-2; maybe TRBD1 (6 bases). Germline V gives CDR1 MNHNS, CDR2 SASEGT. This CDR3 is built from 13 residues. V was cut by 4 bases and J by 4 bases, with 10 bases left in between.

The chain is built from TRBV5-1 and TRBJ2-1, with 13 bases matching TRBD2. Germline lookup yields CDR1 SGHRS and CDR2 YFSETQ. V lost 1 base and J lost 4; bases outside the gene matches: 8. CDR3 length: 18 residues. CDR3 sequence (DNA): TGCGCCAGCAGCTTGCCCCGGACTAGCGGGAGTGGGTACAATGAGCAGTTCTTC. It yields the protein CASSLPRTSGSGYNEQFF.

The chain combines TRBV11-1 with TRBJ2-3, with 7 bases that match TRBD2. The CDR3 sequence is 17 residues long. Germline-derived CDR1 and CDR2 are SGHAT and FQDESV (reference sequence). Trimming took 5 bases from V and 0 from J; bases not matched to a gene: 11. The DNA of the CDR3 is TGTGCCAGCAGCCGCGGCAGGAGCGGGGCGAGCACAGATACGCAGTATTTT. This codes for CASSRGRSGASTDTQYF.

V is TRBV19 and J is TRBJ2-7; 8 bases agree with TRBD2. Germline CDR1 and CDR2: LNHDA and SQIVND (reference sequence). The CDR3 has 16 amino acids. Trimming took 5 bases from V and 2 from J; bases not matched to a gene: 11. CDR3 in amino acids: CASSPRGLEVTYEQYF. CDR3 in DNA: TGTGCCAGTAGTCCCCGGGGACTAGAAGTGACCTACGAGCAGTACTTC.

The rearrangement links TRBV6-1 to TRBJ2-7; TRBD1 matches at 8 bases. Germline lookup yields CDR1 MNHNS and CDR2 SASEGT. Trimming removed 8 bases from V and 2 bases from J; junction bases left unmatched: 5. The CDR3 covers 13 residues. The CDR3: CASWGQAAYEQYF. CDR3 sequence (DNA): TGTGCCAGCTGGGGACAGGCGGCCTACGAGCAGTACTTC.

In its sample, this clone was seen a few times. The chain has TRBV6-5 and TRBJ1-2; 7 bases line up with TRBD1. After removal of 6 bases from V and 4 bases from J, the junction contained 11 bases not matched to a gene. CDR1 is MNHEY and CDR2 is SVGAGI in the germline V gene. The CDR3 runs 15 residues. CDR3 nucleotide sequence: TGTGCCAGCAGAAACGACAGGGCCGATACCTATGGCTACACCTTC. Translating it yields CASRNDRADTYGYTF.

The CDR3, as DNA: TGTGCCAGTAGTTGGATGCTTTGGACACCTAGACTAGACCTGACCTACGAGCAGTACTTC. It is translated as CASSWMLWTPRLDLTYEQYF. The V and J genes are TRBV19 and TRBJ2-7; D is perhaps TRBD2 (6 bases). The V end was cut by 5 bases, the J end by 2 bases, with 31 bases between. The V gene's germline CDR1 is LNHDA and CDR2 SQIVND (reference sequence). CDR3 length: 20 residues.

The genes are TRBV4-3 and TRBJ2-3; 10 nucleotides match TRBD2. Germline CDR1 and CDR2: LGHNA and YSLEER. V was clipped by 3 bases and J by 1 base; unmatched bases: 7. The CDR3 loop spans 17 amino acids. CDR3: CASSQSPSGSRTDTQYF. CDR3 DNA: TGCGCCAGCAGCCAGAGCCCTAGCGGGAGTCGCACAGATACGCAGTATTTT.

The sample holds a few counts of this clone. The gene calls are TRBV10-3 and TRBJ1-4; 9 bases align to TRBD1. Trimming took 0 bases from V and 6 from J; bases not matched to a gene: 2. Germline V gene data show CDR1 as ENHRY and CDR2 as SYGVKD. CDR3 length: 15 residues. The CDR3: CAISESTGGHEKLFF. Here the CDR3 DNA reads TGTGCCATCAGTGAGTCCACAGGGGGCCATGAAAAACTGTTTTTT.

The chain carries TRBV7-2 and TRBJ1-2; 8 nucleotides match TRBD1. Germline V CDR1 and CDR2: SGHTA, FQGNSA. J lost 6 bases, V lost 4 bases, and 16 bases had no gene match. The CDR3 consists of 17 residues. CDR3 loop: CASSSRRQGLKHNGYTF. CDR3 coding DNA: TGTGCCAGCAGCTCCCGACGACAGGGGTTGAAACACAATGGCTACACCTTC.

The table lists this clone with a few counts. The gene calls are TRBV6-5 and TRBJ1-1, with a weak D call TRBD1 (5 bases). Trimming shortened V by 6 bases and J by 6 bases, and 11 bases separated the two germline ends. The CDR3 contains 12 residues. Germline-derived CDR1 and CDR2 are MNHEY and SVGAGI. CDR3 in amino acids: CASRTGGAEAFF. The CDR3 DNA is TGTGCCAGCAGAACGGGAGGGGCTGAAGCTTTCTTT.

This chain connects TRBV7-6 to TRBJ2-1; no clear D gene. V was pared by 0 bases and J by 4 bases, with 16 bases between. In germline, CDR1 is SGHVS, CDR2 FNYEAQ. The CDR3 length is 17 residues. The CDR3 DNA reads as TGTGCCAGCAGCTTAGCGCGGCGGAGACTCTTGTACAATGAGCAGTTCTTC. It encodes CASSLARRRLLYNEQFF.

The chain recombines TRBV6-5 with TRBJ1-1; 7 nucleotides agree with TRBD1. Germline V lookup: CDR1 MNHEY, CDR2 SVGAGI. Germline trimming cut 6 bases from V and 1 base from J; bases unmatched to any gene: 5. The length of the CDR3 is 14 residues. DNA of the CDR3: TGTGCCAGCAGGTCAGGGGGAGAGAACACTGAAGCTTTCTTT. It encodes CASRSGGENTEAFF.

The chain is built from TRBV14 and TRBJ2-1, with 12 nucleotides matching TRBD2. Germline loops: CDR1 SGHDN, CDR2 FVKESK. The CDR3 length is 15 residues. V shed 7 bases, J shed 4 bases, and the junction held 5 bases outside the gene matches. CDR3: CASMETSGRYNEQFF. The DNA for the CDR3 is TGTGCCAGCATGGAGACTAGCGGGAGATACAATGAGCAGTTCTTC. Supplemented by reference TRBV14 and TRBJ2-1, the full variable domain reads EAGVTQFPSHSVIEKGQTVTLRCDPISGHDNLYWYRRVMGKEIKFLLHFVKESKQDESGMPNNRFLAERTGGTYSTLKVQPAELEDSGVYFCASMETSGRYNEQFFGPGTRLTVL.

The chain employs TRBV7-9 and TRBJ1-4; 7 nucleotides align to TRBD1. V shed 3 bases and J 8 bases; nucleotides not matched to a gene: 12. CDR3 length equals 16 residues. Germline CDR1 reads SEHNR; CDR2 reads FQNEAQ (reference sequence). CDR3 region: CASSFIQGQAREKLFF. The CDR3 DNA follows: TGTGCCAGCAGCTTCATACAGGGGCAGGCAAGGGAAAAACTGTTTTTT.

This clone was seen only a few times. CDR3 sequence: CASRLWGGSSYEQYF. In DNA, the CDR3 is TGTGCCAGCAGGCTGTGGGGGGGGAGCTCCTACGAGCAGTACTTC. This chain uses TRBV6-5 with TRBJ2-5; TRBD2 aligns across 7 bases. The J call is in doubt because the DNA end fits TRBJ2-7 better. The germline V gene encodes CDR1 MNHEY and CDR2 SVGAGI. This CDR3 has 15 residues.

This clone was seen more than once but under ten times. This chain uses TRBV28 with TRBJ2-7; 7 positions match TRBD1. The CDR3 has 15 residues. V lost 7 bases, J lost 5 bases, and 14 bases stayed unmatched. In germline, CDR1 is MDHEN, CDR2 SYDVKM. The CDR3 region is CASNIGTAIRNEQYF. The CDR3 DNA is TGTGCCAGCAACATAGGGACAGCCATTAGGAACGAGCAGTACTTC.